This T cell receptor beta chain was sequenced for a study of blood T cell repertoires in COVID-19. Overall study context: Samples taken during acute and convalescent COVID-19 were collected in the United States, Italy and Spain. The analysed material was cDNA or gDNA that came from T cells, B-cell-depleted T cells, or PBMCs.

V was trimmed by 1 base and J by 5 bases, leaving 11 bases between them. This CDR3 has 14 residues. Germline lookup yields CDR1 SGHRS and CDR2 YFSETQ. Assay: immunoSEQ multiplex PCR; the TCRdb copy retains only in-frame clones and omits some. The table has approximately 250,000 clones, 80% to 90% seen once. This clonotype was obtained from a woman in her 70s with COVID-19, enrolled during active disease. The sequenced material came from peripheral blood. The chain is built from TRBV5-1 and TRBJ2-3; perhaps TRBD1 as D (6 bases). CDR3 residues: CASSLRGGEDTQYF. CDR3 coding DNA: TGCGCCAGCAGCTTGAGAGGGGGAGAAGATACGCAGTATTTT. Complete variable domain (other parts from reference TRBV5-1 and TRBJ2-3): KAGVTQTPRYLIKTRGQQVTLSCSPISGHRSVSWYQQTPGQGLQFLFEYFSETQRNKGNFPGRFSGRQFSNSRSEMNVSTLELGDSALYLCASSLRGGEDTQYFGPGTRLTVL.